Below are 32 T cell receptor beta chains sequenced from a single sample in a study of T cells in tuberculosis. The table came from immunoSEQ multiplex PCR; TCRdb's copy has only in-frame clones and leaves some out. The sample has more than 30,000 clones; around 94% are singletons. Material: PBMCs. These receptors were taken from a donor under 30 with latent tuberculosis or without tuberculosis infection.

Worth noting for this clone: A read error may produce the germline difference seen at one junction end. The chain uses TRBV7-3 and TRBJ2-2; the match to TRBD1 covers 7 bases. Germline CDR1 and CDR2: SGHTA and FQGTGA. The CDR3 is made up of 17 amino acids. CDR3 DNA sequence: TGTGCCTGCAGCTCATCTACAGGGGCCCCTAACACCGGGGAGCTGTTTTTT. Translation: CACSSSTGAPNTGELFF.

The chain joins TRBV5-1 to TRBJ2-1; perhaps TRBD2 as D (6 bases). CDR1 is SGHRS, CDR2 YFSETQ, per germline. The CDR3 consists of 14 residues. The V end lost 3 bases, the J end lost 7 bases, and 14 bases lay between the germline ends. CDR3 bases: TGCGCCAGCAGCTCGACGACTAGTCAAAATGAGCAGTTCTTC. This codes for CASSSTTSQNEQFF.

The J gene is TRBJ2-7, the V gene TRBV27, with a possible D match to TRBD2 (5 bases). In germline, CDR1 is MNHEY, CDR2 SMNVEV (reference sequence). Trimming stripped 4 bases from V and 2 bases from J, with 9 bases between. There are 13 residues in the CDR3. CDR3 DNA sequence: TGTGCCAGCAGTTCGCGGGCCACCTACGAGCAGTACTTC. Encoded protein: CASSSRATYEQYF.

This rearrangement joins TRBV27 to TRBJ2-3; a possible D gene is TRBD1 (5 bases). The V gene lost 3 bases and the J gene lost 5 bases, with 15 bases spanning the gap. The CDR3 is 15 residues long. The germline V gene encodes CDR1 MNHEY and CDR2 SMNVEV (reference sequence). The CDR3 loop is CASSFPDRKGDTQYF. CDR3 nucleotides: TGTGCCAGCAGTTTCCCTGACAGAAAGGGAGATACGCAGTATTTT.

In nucleotides, the CDR3 is TGTGCCAGCAGCCTCAGGTACGAGCAGTACTTC. This encodes CASSLRYEQYF. The genes are TRBV7-9 and TRBJ2-7, with D hard to call. Per germline, CDR1 SEHNR and CDR2 FQNEAQ (reference sequence). V shed 5 bases and J shed 4 bases, with 6 bases lying between them. The CDR3 totals 11 residues.

This clone was found once. In DNA, the CDR3 is TGCGCCAGCAGTGGCGCCGCCGGGGGGCAGACTGAAGCTTTCTTT. It is translated as CASSGAAGGQTEAFF. J is TRBJ1-1 and V is TRBV10-2, with TRBD1 as a possible D gene (6 bases). V shed 4 bases and J shed 5 bases, with 17 bases lying between them. The CDR3 covers 15 residues. The germline CDR1 and CDR2 sequences are WSHSY and SAAADI.

This clone has only one observation. The rearrangement links TRBV6-6 to TRBJ2-5, with 9 bases lining up with TRBD2. The CDR3 is made up of 15 amino acids. Germline assignment: CDR1 MNHNY and CDR2 SVGAGI (reference sequence). Trimming at V came to 7 bases and at J to 2 bases, leaving 8 bases not matched to a gene. The CDR3 nucleotides are TGTGCCAGCAAACAGGCTAGCGGGGCACAAGAGACCCAGTACTTC. Its translation: CASKQASGAQETQYF.

This clone has a single count. The chain combines TRBV30 with TRBJ2-2; 7 nucleotides line up with TRBD2. The junction had 3 bases not matched to a gene; V was cut back by 4 bases and J by 1 base. Per germline, CDR1 GTSNPN and CDR2 SVGIG (reference sequence). This CDR3 is built from 14 residues. The CDR3 nucleotides are TGTGCCTGGAAAGCGGGGATGAACACCGGGGAGCTGTTTTTT. Protein sequence: CAWKAGMNTGELFF.

V usage is TRBV2 and J usage is TRBJ2-5, with a weak D call TRBD2 (5 bases). V was clipped by 7 bases and J by 2 bases, with 8 bases between them. Looked up from germline, CDR1 is SNHLY and CDR2 is FYNNEI. The CDR3 length is 12 residues. CDR3 residues: CASTGIQETQYF. In DNA, the CDR3 is TGTGCCAGCACCGGGATTCAAGAGACCCAGTACTTC.

The chain couples TRBV4-3 to TRBJ1-4; TRBD1 matches at 9 bases. Germline values: CDR1 LGHNA, CDR2 YSLEER. V was clipped by 1 base and J by 8 bases; unmatched bases: 8. This CDR3 comprises 16 residues. This CDR3 is CASSQGSFGTGEKLFF. The CDR3 DNA follows: TGCGCCAGCAGCCAAGGTAGCTTCGGGACAGGGGAAAAACTGTTTTTT.

This chain uses TRBV7-2 with TRBJ2-1; D is ambiguous. Looked up from germline, CDR1 is SGHTA and CDR2 is FQGNSA. This CDR3 spans 15 amino acids. The V end lost 1 base, the J end lost 0 bases, and 7 bases lay between the germline ends. CDR3 DNA: TGTGCCAGCAGCTTAGATCCTAGCTCCTACAATGAGCAGTTCTTC. Encoded protein: CASSLDPSSYNEQFF.

The genes are TRBV7-9 and TRBJ2-3, with a tentative D call TRBD2 (5 bases). This CDR3 spans 16 amino acids. Per the germline V gene, CDR1 is SEHNR and CDR2 is FQNEAQ (reference sequence). The V end was cut by 6 bases, the J end by 6 bases, with 22 bases between. This CDR3 is CASRLGRGLHPDTQYF. CDR3 bases: TGTGCCAGCAGACTTGGAAGAGGGCTGCACCCGGATACGCAGTATTTT.

The V gene is TRBV7-9, the J gene TRBJ2-5; TRBD2 matches 9 bases. The J segment lost 2 bases and the V segment lost 5 bases, leaving 9 bases of the junction unmatched. Looked up from germline, CDR1 is SEHNR and CDR2 is FQNEAQ (reference sequence). This CDR3 is built from 16 residues. DNA for the CDR3: TGTGCCAGCAGCGCCCAGACTAGCGGTTATCAAGAGACCCAGTACTTC. Protein product: CASSAQTSGYQETQYF.

As DNA, the CDR3 is TGCGCCAGCAGCTTGGGACAGGGGGTAATCGGGGAGCTGTTTTTT. Protein product: CASSLGQGVIGELFF. The chain combines TRBV5-1 with TRBJ2-2; 9 bases agree with TRBD1. CDR1 is SGHRS, CDR2 YFSETQ, per germline. V dropped 0 bases and J dropped 7; count of bases not matched to a gene: 4. The CDR3 is made up of 15 amino acids.

The chain recombines TRBV5-5 with TRBJ2-6; tentative D call: TRBD1 (5 bases). CDR3 length equals 16 residues. Germline assignment: CDR1 SGHKS and CDR2 YYEKEE (reference sequence). V was shortened by 4 bases and J by 2 bases, with 13 bases between the two germline ends. The CDR3 region is CASSLLGVTGANVLTF. CDR3 bases: TGTGCCAGCAGCCTGCTAGGGGTAACTGGGGCCAACGTCCTGACTTTC. The full variable domain, its missing parts supplied by reference TRBV5-5 and TRBJ2-6, is DAGVTQSPTHLIKTRGQQVTLRCSPISGHKSVSWYQQVLGQGPQFIFQYYEKEERGRGNFPDRFSARQFPNYSSELNVNALLLGDSALYLCASSLLGVTGANVLTFGAGSRLTVL.

This clone occurred once. The chain uses TRBV14 and TRBJ1-2, with D maybe TRBD1 (5 bases). The ends were cut back, 1 base at V and 6 bases at J, with 12 bases in the middle. There are 14 residues in the CDR3. Per the germline V gene, CDR1 is SGHDN and CDR2 is FVKESK. CDR3 sequence: CASSQVRGMDGYTF. CDR3 nucleotide sequence: TGTGCCAGCAGCCAAGTTCGGGGGATGGATGGCTACACCTTC.

V gene TRBV28 combines with J gene TRBJ1-1; D is undetermined. This CDR3 is built from 14 residues. Looked up from germline, CDR1 is MDHEN and CDR2 is SYDVKM. V gave up 5 bases and J gave up 0 bases, with 10 bases separating them. CDR3 in DNA: TGTGCCAGCAGTGAACAGCCACTGAACACTGAAGCTTTCTTT. Translating it yields CASSEQPLNTEAFF.

The CDR3 region has the DNA TGTGCCTGGAGGACAGCCTACGAGCAGTACTTC. Translated: CAWRTAYEQYF. V is TRBV30 and J is TRBJ2-7; a possible D gene is TRBD1 (5 bases). The V gene's germline CDR1 is GTSNPN and CDR2 SVGIG (reference sequence). CDR3 length: 11 amino acids. V was cut by 3 bases and J by 2 bases, with 5 bases left in between.

The chain couples TRBV6-4 to TRBJ2-3, with 8 bases matching TRBD2. CDR1 is MRHNA and CDR2 is SNTAGT in the germline V gene. The CDR3 sequence is 15 residues long. J lost 3 bases, V lost 3 bases, and 5 bases had no gene match. CDR3 sequence reads: CASSEEAGGTDTQYF. Here the CDR3 DNA reads TGTGCCAGCAGTGAGGAGGCGGGAGGAACAGATACGCAGTATTTT.

A few counts support this clone. The rearrangement joins TRBV10-2 to TRBJ1-2; a possible D gene is TRBD1 (5 bases). Looked up from germline, CDR1 is WSHSY and CDR2 is SAAADI. This CDR3 is built from 12 residues. The V end was cut by 7 bases, the J end by 1 base, with 7 bases between. CDR3 nucleotide sequence: TGCGCCAGCATAGGGGTTAACTATGGCTACACCTTC. Protein: CASIGVNYGYTF.

This rearrangement joins TRBV30 to TRBJ2-1, with D perhaps TRBD1 (6 bases). The ends were cut back, 4 bases at V and 4 bases at J, with 11 bases in the middle. The germline V gene has CDR1 GTSNPN and CDR2 SVGIG (reference sequence). The CDR3 has 13 residues. CDR3 in amino acids: CAWTGTLYNEQFF. CDR3 in DNA: TGTGCCTGGACCGGGACACTATACAATGAGCAGTTCTTC.

The chain couples TRBV4-3 to TRBJ2-2, with 9 positions matching TRBD2. Germline V gene sequence: CDR1 LGHNA, CDR2 YSLEER. The ends lost 0 bases at V and 8 bases at J; junction bases unmatched: 7. The CDR3 contains 16 residues. As DNA, the CDR3 is TGCGCCAGCAGCCAAGAAGGGACTAGCCTGGGAGGGGAGCTGTTTTTT. Its protein is CASSQEGTSLGGELFF.

The chain is built from TRBV28 and TRBJ2-1, with 11 bases matching TRBD2. The trim removed 6 bases at V and 7 bases at J, leaving 29 bases unmatched. The CDR3 has 22 amino acids. Germline V lookup: CDR1 MDHEN, CDR2 SYDVKM. DNA for the CDR3: TGTGCCAGCAGCAAAGACAGGGGCTCCTATTGGGGTCTAGCGGGAGGTCGAAATGAGCAGTTCTTC. Amino acids: CASSKDRGSYWGLAGGRNEQFF.

This sequence joins TRBV5-4 and TRBJ2-7, with D possibly being TRBD1 (6 bases). Germline CDR1 SGHNT, CDR2 YYREEE (reference sequence). Trimming shortened V by 4 bases and J by 0 bases, and 14 bases separated the two germline ends. This CDR3 spans 15 amino acids. Here the CDR3 reads CASSRKGESSYEQYF. As DNA, the CDR3 is TGTGCCAGCAGCCGAAAGGGGGAGAGCTCCTACGAGCAGTACTTC. Full variable domain (remainder filled in from reference TRBV5-4 and TRBJ2-7): ETGVTQSPTHLIKTRGQQVTLRCSSQSGHNTVSWYQQALGQGPQFIFQYYREEENGRGNFPPRFSGLQFPNYSSELNVNALELDDSALYLCASSRKGESSYEQYFGPGTRLTVT.

This clone came up once. The genes are TRBV7-2 and TRBJ2-7; D possibly corresponds to TRBD2 (5 bases). This CDR3 comprises 16 residues. Per germline, CDR1 SGHTA and CDR2 FQGNSA. V was shortened by 5 bases and J by 0 bases, with 17 bases between the two germline ends. The CDR3: CASSPGLPPISYEQYF. CDR3 sequence (DNA): TGTGCCAGCAGCCCTGGACTTCCCCCGATCTCCTACGAGCAGTACTTC.

This clone has only one observation. This chain joins TRBV7-9 and TRBJ2-7, with TRBD1 matching 10 bases. With 4 bases clipped from V and 7 bases from J, the junction kept 16 bases outside the gene matches. The V gene's germline CDR1 is SEHNR and CDR2 FQNEAQ (reference sequence). The CDR3 is made up of 17 amino acids. CDR3 sequence (DNA): TGTGCCAGCAGCTCGAGGGGTAGGGGACAGGGGAATATGGAGCAGTACTTC. As protein: CASSSRGRGQGNMEQYF.

V is TRBV13 and J is TRBJ1-4, with a weak D call TRBD1 (5 bases). The CDR3 consists of 14 residues. The germline V gene encodes CDR1 PRHDT and CDR2 FYEKMQ (reference sequence). V shed 0 bases and J shed 7 bases, with 9 bases lying between them. The CDR3 reads CASSLGRATEKLFF. The CDR3 region has the DNA TGTGCCAGCAGCTTAGGCAGGGCAACTGAAAAACTGTTTTTT.

The CDR3 nucleotides read TGTGCCAGCAGCGCCGGGACAGAGAACACTGAAGCTTTCTTT. This gives the protein CASSAGTENTEAFF. V is TRBV11-3 and J is TRBJ1-1, with TRBD1 matching 7 bases. The CDR3 runs to 14 residues. Germline V gene sequence: CDR1 SGHNT, CDR2 YENEEA. Trimming cost V 5 bases and J 1 base; bases outside gene matches: 4. Using reference TRBV11-3 and TRBJ1-1 for the parts outside the CDR3, the full variable domain is EAGVVQSPRYKIIEKKQPVAFWCNPISGHNTLYWYLQNLGQGPELLIRYENEEAVDDSQLPKDRFSAERLKGVDSTLKIQPAELGDSAVYLCASSAGTENTEAFFGQGTRLTVV.

The rearrangement uses TRBV7-2 and TRBJ1-1; D gene ambiguous. V was clipped by 2 bases and J by 4 bases, with 8 bases between them. The CDR3 extends over 13 amino acids. Germline-derived CDR1 and CDR2 are SGHTA and FQGNSA. CDR3 DNA sequence: TGTGCCAGCAGCTTACAGGAGGGCACTGAAGCTTTCTTT. Its protein product is CASSLQEGTEAFF. The full variable domain, in which reference TRBV7-2 and TRBJ1-1 provide the parts outside the CDR3, is GAGVSQSPSNKVTEKGKDVELRCDPISGHTALYWYRQSLGQGLEFLIYFQGNSAPDKSGLPSDRFSAERTGGSVSTLTIQRTQQEDSAVYLCASSLQEGTEAFFGQGTRLTVV.

J is TRBJ2-3 and V is TRBV2, with TRBD1 matching over 8 bases. After removal of 2 bases from V and 2 bases from J, the junction contained 3 bases not matched to a gene. The CDR3 extends over 15 amino acids. Germline CDR1 is SNHLY and CDR2 is FYNNEI. The CDR3 coding sequence is TGTGCCAGCAGTGAAAACAGGGGGAACACAGATACGCAGTATTTT. It encodes CASSENRGNTDTQYF. Complete variable domain (other parts from reference TRBV2 and TRBJ2-3): EPEVTQTPSHQVTQMGQEVILRCVPISNHLYFYWYRQILGQKVEFLVSFYNNEISEKSEIFDDQFSVERPDGSNFTLKIRSTKLEDSAMYFCASSENRGNTDTQYFGPGTRLTVL.

V is TRBV4-1 and J is TRBJ1-5; 10 bases line up with TRBD1. CDR1 and CDR2 from the germline V gene are MGHRA and YSYEKL. The CDR3 covers 15 residues. Trimming removed 0 bases from V and 7 bases from J; junction bases left unmatched: 3. This CDR3 reads CASSQDGTGVQPQHF. The CDR3 DNA sequence: TGCGCCAGCAGCCAAGATGGGACAGGGGTGCAGCCCCAGCATTTT.

The chain uses TRBV9 and TRBJ2-1; the D gene is possibly TRBD2 (6 bases). Germline V gene data show CDR1 as SGDLS and CDR2 as YYNGEE. The V gene lost 2 bases and the J gene lost 7 bases, with 10 bases spanning the gap. The CDR3 is made up of 13 amino acids. For the CDR3, the DNA is TGTGCCAGCAGCGTCAGGGAGGAGAATGAGCAGTTCTTC. Its translation: CASSVREENEQFF.